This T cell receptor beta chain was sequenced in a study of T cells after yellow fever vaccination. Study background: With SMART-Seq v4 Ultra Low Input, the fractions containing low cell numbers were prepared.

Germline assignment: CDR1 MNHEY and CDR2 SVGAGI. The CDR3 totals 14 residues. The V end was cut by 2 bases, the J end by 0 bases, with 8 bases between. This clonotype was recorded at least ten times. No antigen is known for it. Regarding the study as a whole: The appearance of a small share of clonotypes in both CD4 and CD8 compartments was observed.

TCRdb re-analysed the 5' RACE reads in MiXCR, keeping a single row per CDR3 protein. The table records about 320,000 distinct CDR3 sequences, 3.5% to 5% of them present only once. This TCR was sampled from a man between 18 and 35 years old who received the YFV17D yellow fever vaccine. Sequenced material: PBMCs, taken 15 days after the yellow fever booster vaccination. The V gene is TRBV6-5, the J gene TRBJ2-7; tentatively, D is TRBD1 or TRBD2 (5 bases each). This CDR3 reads CASSYTGPSYEQYF. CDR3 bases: TGTGCCAGCAGTTACACGGGGCCCTCCTACGAGCAGTACTTC.